The present T cell receptor (beta chain) was sequenced within a study of cytomegalovirus exposure and HLA in healthy donors. Study observations and caveats: The authors reported that TCR beta sequences could predict HLA-A and HLA-B alleles. These predictions were accurate for most subjects in the first cohort. Highly shared variants forming one cluster were likely a sequencing artifact.

The donors gave bone marrow, and they were healthy. The germline gives CDR1 SGHRS, CDR2 YFSETQ. The CDR3 is made up of 17 amino acids. Trimming cost V 4 bases and J 4 bases; bases outside gene matches: 12. This clone was seen just once. Its antigen is currently unknown. Vbeta (60) and Jbeta (13) primers were used in the PCR. The protocol was immunoSEQ multiplex PCR, while the TCRdb copy is restricted to in-frame clones and leaves out a portion. The sample consists of some 110,000 clones, around four fifths of them appearing once. The sample consisted of PBMCs. The chain recombines TRBV5-1 with TRBJ2-1, with 9 bases that match TRBD1. The receptor's source is a man aged 45-65 years in good health and CMV-seronegative. The CDR3 nucleotides are TGCGCCAGCAGCCCGTGGTCCAGGACAGGGGATTACAATGAGCAGTTCTTC. This encodes CASSPWSRTGDYNEQFF. The full variable domain, in which reference TRBV5-1 and TRBJ2-1 provide the parts outside the CDR3, is KAGVTQTPRYLIKTRGQQVTLSCSPISGHRSVSWYQQTPGQGLQFLFEYFSETQRNKGNFPGRFSGRQFSNSRSEMNVSTLELGDSALYLCASSPWSRTGDYNEQFFGPGTRLTVL.